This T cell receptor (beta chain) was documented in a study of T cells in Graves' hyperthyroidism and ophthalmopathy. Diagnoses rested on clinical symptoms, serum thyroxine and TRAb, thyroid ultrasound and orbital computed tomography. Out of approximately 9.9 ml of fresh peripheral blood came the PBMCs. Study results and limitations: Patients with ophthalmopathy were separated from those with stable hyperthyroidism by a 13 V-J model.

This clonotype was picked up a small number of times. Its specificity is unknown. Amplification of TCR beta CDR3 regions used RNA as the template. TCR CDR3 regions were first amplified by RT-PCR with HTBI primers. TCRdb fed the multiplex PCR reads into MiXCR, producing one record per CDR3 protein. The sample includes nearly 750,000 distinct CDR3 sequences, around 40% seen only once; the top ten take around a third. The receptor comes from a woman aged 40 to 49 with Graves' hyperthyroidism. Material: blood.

The CDR3 bases are TGCGCCAGCAGCCAAGGAAGTCGCTGGAACTATGGCTACACCTTC. Translating gives CASSQGSRWNYGYTF. V gene TRBV4-1 combines with J gene TRBJ1-2; D uncertain. The CDR3 has 15 residues. Germline CDR1 and CDR2: MGHRA and YSYEKL. V lost 1 base and J 2 bases, leaving 11 bases between the germline ends.